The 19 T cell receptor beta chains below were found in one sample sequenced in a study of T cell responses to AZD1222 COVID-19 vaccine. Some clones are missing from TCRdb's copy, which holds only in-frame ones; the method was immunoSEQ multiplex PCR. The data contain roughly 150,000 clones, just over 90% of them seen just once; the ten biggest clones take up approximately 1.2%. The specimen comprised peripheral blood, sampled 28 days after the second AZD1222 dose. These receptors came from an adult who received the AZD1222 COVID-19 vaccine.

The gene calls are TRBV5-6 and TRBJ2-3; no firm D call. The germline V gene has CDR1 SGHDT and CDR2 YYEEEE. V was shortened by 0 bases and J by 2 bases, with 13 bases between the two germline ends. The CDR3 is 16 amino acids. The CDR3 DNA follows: TGTGCCAGCAGCTTGGGGTCTAGAGCCTTCACAGATACGCAGTATTTT. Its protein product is CASSLGSRAFTDTQYF.

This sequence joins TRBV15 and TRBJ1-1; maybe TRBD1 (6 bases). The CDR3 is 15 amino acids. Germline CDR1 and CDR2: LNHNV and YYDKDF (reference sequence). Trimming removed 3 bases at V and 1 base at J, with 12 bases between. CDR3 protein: CATSRAMTGNTEAFF. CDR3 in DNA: TGTGCCACCAGCAGGGCTATGACAGGGAACACTGAAGCTTTCTTT.

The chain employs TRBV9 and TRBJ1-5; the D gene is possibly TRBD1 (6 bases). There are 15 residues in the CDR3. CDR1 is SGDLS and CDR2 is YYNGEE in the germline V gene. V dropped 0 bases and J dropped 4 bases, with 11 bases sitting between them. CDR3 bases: TGTGCCAGCAGCGTAGGGACAGCGTCGAATCAGCCCCAGCATTTT. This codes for CASSVGTASNQPQHF.

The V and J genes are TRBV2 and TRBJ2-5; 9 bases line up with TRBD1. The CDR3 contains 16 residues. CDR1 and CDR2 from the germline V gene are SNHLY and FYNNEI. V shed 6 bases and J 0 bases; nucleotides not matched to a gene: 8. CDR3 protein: CASSPGGTGYQETQYF. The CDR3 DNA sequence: TGTGCCAGCAGCCCAGGGGGGACAGGGTACCAAGAGACCCAGTACTTC.

The CDR3 reads CASRILTGWSTEAFF. Here the CDR3 DNA reads TGTGCCAGCAGAATACTAACAGGGTGGAGCACTGAAGCTTTCTTT. The genes are TRBV28 and TRBJ1-1, with TRBD1 as a possible D gene (6 bases). The CDR3 contains 15 residues. The V and J ends lost 6 bases and 4 bases respectively, with 18 bases between them. Germline V gives CDR1 MDHEN, CDR2 SYDVKM.

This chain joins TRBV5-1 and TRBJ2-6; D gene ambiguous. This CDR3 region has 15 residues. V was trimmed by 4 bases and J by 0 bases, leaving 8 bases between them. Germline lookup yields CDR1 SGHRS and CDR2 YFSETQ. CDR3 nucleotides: TGCGCCAGCAGCCCGACGGGCTCTGGGGCCAACGTCCTGACTTTC. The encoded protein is CASSPTGSGANVLTF.

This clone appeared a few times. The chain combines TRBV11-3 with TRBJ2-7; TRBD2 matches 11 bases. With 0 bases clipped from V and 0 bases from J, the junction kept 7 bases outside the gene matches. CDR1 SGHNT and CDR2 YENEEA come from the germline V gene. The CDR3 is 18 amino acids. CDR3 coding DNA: TGTGCCAGCAGCTTAGAAATGGTCGGGACTAGCGGCTCCTACGAGCAGTACTTC. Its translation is CASSLEMVGTSGSYEQYF.

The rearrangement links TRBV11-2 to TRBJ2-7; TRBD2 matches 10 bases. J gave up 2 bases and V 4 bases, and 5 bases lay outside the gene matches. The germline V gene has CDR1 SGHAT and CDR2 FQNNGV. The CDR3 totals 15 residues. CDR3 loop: CASSSLAGGTYEQYF. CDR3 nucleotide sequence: TGTGCCAGCAGCTCCTTAGCGGGAGGTACCTACGAGCAGTACTTC. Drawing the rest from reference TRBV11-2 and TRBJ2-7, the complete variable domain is EAGVAQSPRYKIIEKRQSVAFWCNPISGHATLYWYQQILGQGPKLLIQFQNNGVVDDSQLPKDRFSAERLKGVDSTLKIQPAKLEDSAVYLCASSSLAGGTYEQYFGPGTRLTVT.

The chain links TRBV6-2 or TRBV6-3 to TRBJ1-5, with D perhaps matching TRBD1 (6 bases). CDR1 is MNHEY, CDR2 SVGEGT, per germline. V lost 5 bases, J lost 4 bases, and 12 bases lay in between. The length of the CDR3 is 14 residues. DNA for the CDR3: TGTGCCAGCAGTAAGAACCAGGGGAATCAGCCCCAGCATTTT. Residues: CASSKNQGNQPQHF.

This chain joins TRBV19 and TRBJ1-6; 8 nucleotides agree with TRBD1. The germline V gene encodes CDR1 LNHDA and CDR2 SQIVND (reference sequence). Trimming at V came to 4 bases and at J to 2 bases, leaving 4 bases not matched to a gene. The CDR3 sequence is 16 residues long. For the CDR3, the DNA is TGTGCCAGTAGTAACCGACAGGGGACCTATAATTCACCCCTCCACTTT. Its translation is CASSNRQGTYNSPLHF.

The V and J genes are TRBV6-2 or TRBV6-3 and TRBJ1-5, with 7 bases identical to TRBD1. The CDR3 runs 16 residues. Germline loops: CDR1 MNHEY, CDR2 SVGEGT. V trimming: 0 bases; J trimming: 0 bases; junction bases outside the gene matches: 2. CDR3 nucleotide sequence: TGTGCCAGCAGTTACTCGGGGACAGATAGCAATCAGCCCCAGCATTTT. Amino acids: CASSYSGTDSNQPQHF.

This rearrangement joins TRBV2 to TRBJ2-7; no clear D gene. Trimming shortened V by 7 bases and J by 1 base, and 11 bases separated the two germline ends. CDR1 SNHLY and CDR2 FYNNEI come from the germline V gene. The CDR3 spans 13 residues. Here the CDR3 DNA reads TGTGCCAGCACCGTAGGGTTATCCTACGAGCAGTACTTC. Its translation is CASTVGLSYEQYF. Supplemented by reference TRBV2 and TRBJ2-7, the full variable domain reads EPEVTQTPSHQVTQMGQEVILRCVPISNHLYFYWYRQILGQKVEFLVSFYNNEISEKSEIFDDQFSVERPDGSNFTLKIRSTKLEDSAMYFCASTVGLSYEQYFGPGTRLTVT.

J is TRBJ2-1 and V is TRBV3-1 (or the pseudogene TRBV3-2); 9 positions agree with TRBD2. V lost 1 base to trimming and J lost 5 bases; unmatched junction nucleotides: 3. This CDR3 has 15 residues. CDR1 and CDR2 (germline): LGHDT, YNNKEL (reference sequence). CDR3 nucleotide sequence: TGTGCCAGCAGCCAAGGCGGGGGGGGTAACAATGAGCAGTTCTTC. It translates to CASSQGGGGNNEQFF.

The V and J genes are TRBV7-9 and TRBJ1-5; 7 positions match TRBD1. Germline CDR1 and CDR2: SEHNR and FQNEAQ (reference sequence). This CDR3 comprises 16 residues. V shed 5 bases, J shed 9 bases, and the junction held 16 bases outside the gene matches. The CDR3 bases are TGTGCCAGCAGCCCCGGACAGGACTCTACCGGGGGGCCCCAGCATTTT. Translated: CASSPGQDSTGGPQHF.

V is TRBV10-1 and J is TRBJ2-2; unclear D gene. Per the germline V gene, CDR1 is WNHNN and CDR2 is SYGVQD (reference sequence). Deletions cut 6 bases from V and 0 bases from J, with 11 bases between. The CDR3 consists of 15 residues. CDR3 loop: CASSVGATNTGELFF. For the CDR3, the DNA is TGCGCCAGCAGCGTAGGAGCCACGAACACCGGGGAGCTGTTTTTT.

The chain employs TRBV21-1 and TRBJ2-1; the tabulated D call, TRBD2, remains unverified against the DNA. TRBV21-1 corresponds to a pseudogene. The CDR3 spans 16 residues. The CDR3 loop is CASSVGGTNLGGTQFF. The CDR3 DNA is TGTGCCAGCAGCGTAGGCGGGACTAACCTAGGCGGGACGCAGTTCTTC.

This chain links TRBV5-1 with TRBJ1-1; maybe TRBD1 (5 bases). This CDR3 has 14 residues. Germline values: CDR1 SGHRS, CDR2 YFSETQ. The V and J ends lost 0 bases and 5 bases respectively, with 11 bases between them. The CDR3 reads CASSLAAGRTEAFF. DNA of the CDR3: TGCGCCAGCAGCTTGGCCGCAGGGCGGACTGAAGCTTTCTTT.

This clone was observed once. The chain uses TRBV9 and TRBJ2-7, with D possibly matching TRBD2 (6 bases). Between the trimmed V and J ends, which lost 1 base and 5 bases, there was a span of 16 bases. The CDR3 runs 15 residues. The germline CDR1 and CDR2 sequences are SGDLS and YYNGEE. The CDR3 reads CASSVRASERNEQYF. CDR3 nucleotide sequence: TGTGCCAGCAGCGTAAGGGCTAGCGAAAGGAACGAGCAGTACTTC. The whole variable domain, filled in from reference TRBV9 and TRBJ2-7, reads DSGVTQTPKHLITATGQRVTLRCSPRSGDLSVYWYQQSLDQGLQFLIQYYNGEERAKGNILERFSAQQFPDLHSELNLSSLELGDSALYFCASSVRASERNEQYFGPGTRLTVT.

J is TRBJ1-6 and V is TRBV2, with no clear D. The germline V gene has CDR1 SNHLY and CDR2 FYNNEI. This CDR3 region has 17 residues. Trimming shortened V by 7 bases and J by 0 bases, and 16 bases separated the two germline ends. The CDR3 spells CASIEARRSSYNSPLHF. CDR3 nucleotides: TGTGCCAGCATAGAGGCGCGGAGAAGCTCCTATAATTCACCCCTCCACTTT.